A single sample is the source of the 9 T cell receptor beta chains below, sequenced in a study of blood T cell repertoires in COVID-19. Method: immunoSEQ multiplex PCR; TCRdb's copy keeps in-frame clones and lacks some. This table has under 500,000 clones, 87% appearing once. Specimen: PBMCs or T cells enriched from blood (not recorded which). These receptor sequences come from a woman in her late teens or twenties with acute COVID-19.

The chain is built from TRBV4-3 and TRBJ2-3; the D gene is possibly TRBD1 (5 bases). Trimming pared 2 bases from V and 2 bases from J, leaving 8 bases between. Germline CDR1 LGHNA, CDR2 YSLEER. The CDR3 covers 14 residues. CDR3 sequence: CASSQQGYTDTQYF. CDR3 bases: TGCGCCAGCAGCCAACAGGGTTACACAGATACGCAGTATTTT.

The CDR3 nucleotides read TGTGCCAGTAGTCCGGGTTCTAACTATGGCTACACCTTC. Translation: CASSPGSNYGYTF. The V gene is TRBV19, the J gene TRBJ1-2; unclear D gene. The CDR3 has 13 amino acids. Germline CDR1 is LNHDA and CDR2 is SQIVND (reference sequence). The V gene lost 5 bases and the J gene lost 0 bases, with 7 bases spanning the gap.

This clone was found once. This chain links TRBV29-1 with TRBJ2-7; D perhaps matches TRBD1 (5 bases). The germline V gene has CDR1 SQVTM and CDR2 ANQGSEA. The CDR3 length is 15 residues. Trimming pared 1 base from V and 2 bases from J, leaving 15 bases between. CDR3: CSVEGSSDRPYEQYF. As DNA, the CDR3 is TGCAGCGTTGAAGGTTCCTCAGACAGACCCTACGAGCAGTACTTC.

Here the CDR3 DNA reads TGTGCCAGCGGGAGGACTACCATCCTATATAATGAGCAGTTCTTC. Its translation is CASGRTTILYNEQFF. The rearrangement uses TRBV27 and TRBJ2-1; D possibly corresponds to TRBD2 (6 bases). V gave up 8 bases and J gave up 7 bases, with 21 bases separating them. The CDR3 sequence is 15 residues long. Germline V gene data show CDR1 as MNHEY and CDR2 as SMNVEV (reference sequence).

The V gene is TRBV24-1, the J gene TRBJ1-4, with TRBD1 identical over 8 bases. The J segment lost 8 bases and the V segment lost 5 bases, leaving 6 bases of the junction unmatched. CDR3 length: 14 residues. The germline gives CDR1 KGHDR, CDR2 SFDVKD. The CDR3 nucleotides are TGTGCCACCAGTGCCCGGACAGGGAGGGAAAAACTGTTTTTT. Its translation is CATSARTGREKLFF.

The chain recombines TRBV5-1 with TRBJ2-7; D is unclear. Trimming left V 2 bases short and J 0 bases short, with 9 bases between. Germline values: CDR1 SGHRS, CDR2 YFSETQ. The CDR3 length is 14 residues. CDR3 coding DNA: TGCGCCAGCAGCTTTGGGCCAAGCTCCTACGAGCAGTACTTC. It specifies CASSFGPSSYEQYF. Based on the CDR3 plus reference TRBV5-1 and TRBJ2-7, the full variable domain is KAGVTQTPRYLIKTRGQQVTLSCSPISGHRSVSWYQQTPGQGLQFLFEYFSETQRNKGNFPGRFSGRQFSNSRSEMNVSTLELGDSALYLCASSFGPSSYEQYFGPGTRLTVT.

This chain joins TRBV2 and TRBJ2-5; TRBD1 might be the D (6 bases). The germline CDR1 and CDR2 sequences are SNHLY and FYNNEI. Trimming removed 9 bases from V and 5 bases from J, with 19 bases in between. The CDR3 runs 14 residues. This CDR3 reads CASTEGARGETQYF. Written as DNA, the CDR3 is TGTGCCAGTACTGAGGGAGCTAGGGGGGAGACCCAGTACTTC. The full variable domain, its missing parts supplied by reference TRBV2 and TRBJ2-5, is EPEVTQTPSHQVTQMGQEVILRCVPISNHLYFYWYRQILGQKVEFLVSFYNNEISEKSEIFDDQFSVERPDGSNFTLKIRSTKLEDSAMYFCASTEGARGETQYFGPGTRLLVL.

CDR3: CASSVLAANTGELFF. As DNA, the CDR3 is TGTGCCAGCAGCGTACTAGCGGCGAACACCGGGGAGCTGTTTTTT. The V and J genes are TRBV9 and TRBJ2-2; 7 nucleotides line up with TRBD2. The trim removed 1 base at V and 0 bases at J, leaving 0 bases unmatched. The V gene's germline CDR1 is SGDLS and CDR2 YYNGEE. The length of the CDR3 is 15 residues.

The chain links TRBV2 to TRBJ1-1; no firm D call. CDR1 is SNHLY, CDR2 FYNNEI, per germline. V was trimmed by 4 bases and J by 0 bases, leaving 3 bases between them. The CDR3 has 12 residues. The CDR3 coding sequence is TGTGCCAGCAGTGTAGTGAACACTGAAGCTTTCTTT. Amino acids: CASSVVNTEAFF.